These 32 T cell receptor beta chains were sequenced from one sample in a study of cytomegalovirus exposure and HLA in healthy donors. The PCR ran on 60 Vbeta and 13 Jbeta primers. The protocol was immunoSEQ multiplex PCR, while the TCRdb copy is restricted to in-frame clones and leaves out a portion. This table has about 200,000 clones, about 79% appearing once. The specimen sequenced was PBMCs. The receptor source for this set is a man between 18 and 29 years old in good health and CMV-seronegative.

The chain has TRBV7-2 and TRBJ1-1; D is ambiguous. Germline V lookup: CDR1 SGHTA, CDR2 FQGNSA. Trimming took 1 base from V and 0 from J, leaving 6 bases between them. This CDR3 comprises 14 residues. The CDR3 nucleotides are TGTGCCAGCAGCTTAGAACAGCTGAACACTGAAGCTTTCTTT. Amino acids: CASSLEQLNTEAFF.

V usage is TRBV9 and J usage is TRBJ1-2; 7 bases map to TRBD1. The CDR3 spans 15 residues. The V gene end was trimmed by 3 bases and the J gene end by 4 bases; junction bases not matched to a gene: 9. Germline CDR1 and CDR2: SGDLS and YYNGEE. The CDR3 protein is CASSGPKGATYGYTF. The CDR3 DNA is TGTGCCAGCAGCGGGCCGAAGGGGGCGACCTATGGCTACACCTTC.

This chain uses TRBV30 with TRBJ1-2, with TRBD1 as a possible D gene (5 bases). The V end lost 1 base, the J end lost 2 bases, and 5 bases lay between the germline ends. From germline, CDR1 is GTSNPN and CDR2 SVGIG (reference sequence). This CDR3 is built from 12 residues. CDR3 in amino acids: CAWSGQNYGYTF. CDR3 coding DNA: TGTGCCTGGAGTGGACAGAACTATGGCTACACCTTC.

This clone showed up just a few times. The chain combines TRBV27 with TRBJ2-1; 12 nucleotides agree with TRBD2. Germline V gene lookup returns CDR1 MNHEY and CDR2 SMNVEV (reference sequence). The CDR3 is 16 amino acids. J gave up 4 bases and V 6 bases, and 7 bases lay outside the gene matches. The CDR3 protein is CASRSIGTSGYNEQFF. The CDR3 nucleotides read TGTGCCAGCAGGAGTATCGGGACTAGCGGGTACAATGAGCAGTTCTTC.

This chain links TRBV6-5 with TRBJ2-5; TRBD2 might be the D (6 bases). The tail of the sequence fits TRBJ2-7 better, so the J call may be wrong. The CDR3 has 14 amino acids. Per germline, CDR1 MNHEY and CDR2 SVGAGI. CDR3 coding DNA: TGTGCCAGCAGTTACTCCCAGGGAGGTGGCGAGCAGTACTTC. It translates to CASSYSQGGGEQYF.

V gene TRBV6-5 combines with J gene TRBJ2-7; TRBD1 matches 11 bases. The CDR3 runs to 14 residues. V gave up 5 bases and J gave up 3 bases; unmatched junction bases: 3. Germline V gene data show CDR1 as MNHEY and CDR2 as SVGAGI. The CDR3 DNA follows: TGTGCCAGCAGTCACGGGACAGGGGGCTACGAGCAGTACTTC. It yields the protein CASSHGTGGYEQYF.

This chain joins TRBV11-3 and TRBJ2-5, with TRBD2 identical over 7 bases. The V segment lost 0 bases and the J segment 2 bases; nucleotides outside the gene matches: 9. The germline CDR1 and CDR2 sequences are SGHNT and YENEEA. The CDR3 totals 17 residues. Here the CDR3 DNA reads TGTGCCAGCAGCTTAGATGGCAGGACTAGTTTTCAAGAGACCCAGTACTTC. It encodes CASSLDGRTSFQETQYF.

The chain carries TRBV15 and TRBJ1-5; D remains unclear. V lost 5 bases and J 2 bases, leaving 4 bases between the germline ends. The CDR3 has 12 residues. Germline V CDR1 and CDR2: LNHNV, YYDKDF (reference sequence). CDR3 nucleotide sequence: TGTGCCACCAGCCGGGGCAATCAGCCCCAGCATTTT. Its translation is CATSRGNQPQHF.

This chain uses TRBV12-5 with TRBJ1-2; TRBD1 agrees at 9 bases. The CDR3 extends over 11 amino acids. CDR1 is LGHNT, CDR2 FRNRAP, per germline. CDR3 sequence: CAVGTGCGYTF. The CDR3 DNA reads TGTGCCGTCGGGACAGGGTGCGGCTACACCTTC.

This clone was observed a few times. Distinct nucleotide sequences in the sample also encode this CDR3. The chain recombines TRBV11-2 with TRBJ1-2; TRBD1 matches 10 bases. Germline CDR1 is SGHAT and CDR2 is FQNNGV. The CDR3 has 13 amino acids. With 5 bases clipped from V and 5 bases from J, the junction kept 2 bases outside the gene matches. CDR3 residues: CASSPDRGYGYTF. The CDR3, as DNA: TGTGCCAGCAGCCCGGACAGGGGGTATGGCTACACCTTC. The full variable domain, with the rest looked up from reference TRBV11-2 and TRBJ1-2, is EAGVAQSPRYKIIEKRQSVAFWCNPISGHATLYWYQQILGQGPKLLIQFQNNGVVDDSQLPKDRFSAERLKGVDSTLKIQPAKLEDSAVYLCASSPDRGYGYTFGSGTRLTVV.

The rearrangement uses TRBV29-1 and TRBJ2-5, with D possibly TRBD2 on 6 matching bases. V was trimmed by 7 bases and J by 5 bases, leaving 23 bases between them. This CDR3 contains 15 residues. Germline V CDR1 and CDR2: SQVTM, ANQGSEA. As DNA, the CDR3 is TGCAGCGGACGGGACTCAACGGTTCGGCGGGAGACCCAGTACTTC. It is translated as CSGRDSTVRRETQYF.

The rearrangement links TRBV30 to TRBJ2-3; D may be TRBD2 (6 bases). Trimming cost V 7 bases and J 0 bases, with 17 bases left between them. Germline V gives CDR1 GTSNPN, CDR2 SVGIG (reference sequence). The CDR3 spans 15 residues. CDR3 region: CASTVMEGSTDTQYF. CDR3 DNA: TGTGCCTCGACTGTTATGGAGGGCAGCACAGATACGCAGTATTTT.

The genes are TRBV4-1 and TRBJ2-3; D is unresolved. Looked up from germline, CDR1 is MGHRA and CDR2 is YSYEKL. The V gene lost 0 bases and the J gene lost 2 bases, with 9 bases spanning the gap. The CDR3 has 15 amino acids. The CDR3: CASSQEGSLTDTQYF. The CDR3 DNA reads TGCGCCAGCAGCCAAGAGGGCAGCCTCACAGATACGCAGTATTTT.

This chain connects TRBV23-1 to TRBJ1-5; weak D call: TRBD1 (5 bases). TRBV23-1 carries the ORF label, with uncertain function. Deletions cut 2 bases from V and 4 bases from J, with 12 bases between. CDR3 length: 15 residues. The CDR3 nucleotides read TGCGCCAGCAGTCAACGGGGGGAGTGGAATCAGCCCCAGCATTTT. It is translated as CASSQRGEWNQPQHF.

V and J are TRBV11-3 and TRBJ2-7; D call uncertain. CDR3 length: 16 residues. V was cut by 6 bases and J by 4 bases, with 22 bases left in between. CDR1 is SGHNT and CDR2 is YENEEA in the germline V gene. The CDR3 region is CASSSPGRLLPYEQYF. In DNA, the CDR3 is TGTGCCAGCAGTTCCCCCGGCAGGCTGTTACCTTACGAGCAGTACTTC.

The chain links TRBV6-5 to TRBJ2-2, with D perhaps matching TRBD1 (5 bases). There are 13 residues in the CDR3. Germline V gene sequence: CDR1 MNHEY, CDR2 SVGAGI. The V end was cut by 6 bases, the J end by 7 bases, with 12 bases between. This CDR3 reads CASSPTRGGELFF. Here the CDR3 DNA reads TGTGCCAGCAGCCCTACAAGGGGCGGGGAGCTGTTTTTT.

V usage is TRBV5-1 and J usage is TRBJ2-1; 7 bases are a match to TRBD1. The CDR3 loop spans 15 amino acids. V was clipped by 1 base and J by 6 bases; unmatched bases: 7. Germline CDR1 and CDR2: SGHRS and YFSETQ. The CDR3 nucleotides are TGCGCCAGCAGCTTGATAGGGGGCGCCGCCAATGAGCAGTTCTTC. Protein sequence: CASSLIGGAANEQFF.

The V gene is TRBV7-9, the J gene TRBJ1-5; D is uncertain. From germline, CDR1 is SEHNR and CDR2 FQNEAQ (reference sequence). Deletions cut 5 bases from V and 7 bases from J, with 18 bases between. This CDR3 comprises 15 residues. In DNA form, the CDR3 reads TGTGCCAGCAGCGGCCACGACATCCTCGAGCAGCCCCAGCATTTT. As protein: CASSGHDILEQPQHF.

The DNA for the CDR3 is TGTGCCAGCAGCCGAGACGAGGGAAGAACTGAAGCTTTCTTT. This encodes CASSRDEGRTEAFF. V usage is TRBV7-9 and J usage is TRBJ1-1, with D unclear. V gave up 5 bases and J gave up 5 bases, with 15 bases separating them. The CDR3 totals 14 residues. Germline values: CDR1 SEHNR, CDR2 FQNEAQ (reference sequence). Variable domain in full (rest from reference TRBV7-9 and TRBJ1-1): DTGVSQNPRHKITKRGQNVTFRCDPISEHNRLYWYRQTLGQGPEFLTYFQNEAQLEKSRLLSDRFSAERPKGSFSTLEIQRTEQGDSAMYLCASSRDEGRTEAFFGQGTRLTVV.

The chain uses TRBV4-3 and TRBJ2-7, with 8 bases that match TRBD1. V was clipped by 5 bases and J by 3 bases; unmatched bases: 3. The CDR3 extends over 13 amino acids. Germline V lookup: CDR1 LGHNA, CDR2 YSLEER. The CDR3 sequence is CASSTDRGYEQYF. The DNA of the CDR3 is TGCGCCAGCAGCACAGACAGGGGCTACGAGCAGTACTTC.

Of note for this clone: The identical CDR3 is also encoded by other nucleotide sequences in the sample. This chain uses TRBV30 with TRBJ1-3; D possibly corresponds to TRBD1 (5 bases). The CDR3 has 15 residues. Trimming left V 2 bases short and J 0 bases short, with 11 bases between. Germline CDR1 GTSNPN, CDR2 SVGIG (reference sequence). For the CDR3, the DNA is TGTGCCTGGAGTCGCGACAGTGGCTCTGGAAACACCATATATTTT. This translates into CAWSRDSGSGNTIYF.

This chain uses TRBV18 with TRBJ1-1; D is ambiguous. CDR1 and CDR2 from the germline V gene are KGHSH and LQKENI. The CDR3 is 13 residues long. The V end lost 3 bases, the J end lost 3 bases, and 8 bases lay between the germline ends. For the CDR3, the DNA is TGTGCCAGCTCACCCCTGAGGGACACTGAAGCTTTCTTT. Translation gives CASSPLRDTEAFF. Full variable domain (missing parts from reference TRBV18 and TRBJ1-1): NAGVMQNPRHLVRRRGQEARLRCSPMKGHSHVYWYRQLPEEGLKFMVYLQKENIIDESGMPKERFSAEFPKEGPSILRIQQVVRGDSAAYFCASSPLRDTEAFFGQGTRLTVV.

The gene calls are TRBV4-3 and TRBJ2-5; TRBD2 is a possible D gene (6 bases). This CDR3 region has 14 residues. CDR1 is LGHNA, CDR2 YSLEER, per germline. V was trimmed by 4 bases and J by 5 bases, leaving 14 bases between them. The CDR3 DNA is TGCGCCAGCAGCCCCGGGTGGAGCGGGGAGACCCAGTACTTC. It is translated as CASSPGWSGETQYF.

This clone was recorded only once. This chain links TRBV5-6 with TRBJ1-1, with D possibly TRBD1 on 5 matching bases. In germline, CDR1 is SGHDT, CDR2 YYEEEE. Trimming took off 0 bases at V and 3 bases at J, with 9 bases between the two ends. CDR3 length: 14 amino acids. CDR3 loop: CASSLAGGDTEAFF. The CDR3 DNA is TGTGCCAGCAGCTTGGCCGGGGGGGACACTGAAGCTTTCTTT.

The CDR3 loop reads CASSLESGGGTEAFF. The CDR3 DNA sequence: TGTGCCAGCAGCTTAGAATCAGGGGGCGGCACTGAAGCTTTCTTT. The rearrangement links TRBV13 to TRBJ1-1; 8 bases line up with TRBD1. The CDR3 extends over 15 amino acids. Germline CDR1 reads PRHDT; CDR2 reads FYEKMQ (reference sequence). The V segment lost 1 base and the J segment 4 bases; nucleotides outside the gene matches: 5.

This rearrangement joins TRBV7-9 to TRBJ2-7; D perhaps matches TRBD1 (6 bases). The CDR3 runs to 14 residues. V lost 2 bases to trimming and J lost 6 bases, with 14 bases between them. In germline, CDR1 is SEHNR, CDR2 FQNEAQ (reference sequence). The CDR3 bases are TGTGCCAGCAGCTTACATGGGACACCCCTCGAGCAGTACTTC. Its protein is CASSLHGTPLEQYF.

The rearrangement uses TRBV11-2 and TRBJ2-3, with a possible D match to TRBD2 (6 bases). The V end was cut by 1 base, the J end by 2 bases, with 10 bases between. The CDR3 extends over 15 amino acids. Germline V gene data show CDR1 as SGHAT and CDR2 as FQNNGV. CDR3 residues: CASSLASVDTDTQYF. CDR3 nucleotide sequence: TGTGCCAGCAGCTTAGCTAGCGTGGACACAGATACGCAGTATTTT.

On this clone: Within the sample, other DNA sequences also encode this same CDR3. J is TRBJ1-2 and V is TRBV7-2, with TRBD1 identical over 9 bases. Looked up from germline, CDR1 is SGHTA and CDR2 is FQGNSA. The CDR3 totals 14 residues. The trim removed 0 bases at V and 7 bases at J, leaving 3 bases unmatched. The CDR3 spells CASSLATGGGGYTF. The CDR3, as DNA: TGTGCCAGCAGCTTAGCGACAGGGGGTGGTGGCTACACCTTC.

This chain uses TRBV6-6 with TRBJ1-2; D is unresolved. The CDR3 is 14 residues long. With 2 bases removed from V and 6 bases from J, the gap between germline ends came to 13 bases. From germline, CDR1 is MNHNY and CDR2 SVGAGI (reference sequence). DNA for the CDR3: TGTGCCAGCAGTTACGAGCCTCGGTTGGATGGCTACACCTTC. This codes for CASSYEPRLDGYTF.

This chain uses TRBV7-9 with TRBJ2-7, with D maybe TRBD1 (5 bases). V gave up 1 base and J gave up 9 bases, with 16 bases separating them. The CDR3 is made up of 14 amino acids. Germline V gene data show CDR1 as SEHNR and CDR2 as FQNEAQ (reference sequence). The CDR3: CASSLDARVGGQYF. CDR3 coding DNA: TGTGCCAGCAGCTTAGATGCCAGGGTAGGCGGGCAGTACTTC.

The J gene is TRBJ2-7, the V gene TRBV14; 7 bases are shared with TRBD2. This CDR3 comprises 15 residues. The V segment lost 5 bases and the J segment 4 bases; nucleotides outside the gene matches: 11. The V gene's germline CDR1 is SGHDN and CDR2 FVKESK. The CDR3: CASSSPGSGIYEQYF. The CDR3 nucleotides are TGTGCCAGCAGCAGCCCGGGGAGCGGGATTTACGAGCAGTACTTC.

CDR3 amino acids: CASSYSAYTGELFF. DNA for the CDR3: TGTGCCAGCAGTTACTCAGCGTACACCGGGGAGCTGTTTTTT. The V gene is TRBV6-5, the J gene TRBJ2-2; D uncertain. Trimming left V 0 bases short and J 3 bases short, with 5 bases between. In germline, CDR1 is MNHEY, CDR2 SVGAGI. The CDR3 has 14 amino acids.